A selection of T cell receptor gamma chains follows, all from one sample in a study of Vδ1+ human thymocytes. TCRdb reprocessed the multiplex PCR reads through CATT. The data hold 36,000 or so gamma-chain clones, with around 21% observed a single time. The sample consisted of Vdelta1+ gamma-delta thymocytes from the thymus. The receptors derive from a girl in the first two years of life who had congenital heart surgery. Each CDR3 is given with its conserved first and last residue. Size is omitted from some rows. Given values are once, few, many or a class for expanded clones.

TRGV4,TRGJ1/TRGJ2,-,TGTGCCACCTGGGATCGGGTCGGGAAACTCTTT,CATWDRVGKLF
TRGV9,TRGJ1/TRGJ2,few,TGTGCCTTGTGGGATTCTTTAGTGGAGAAACTCTTT,CALWDSLVEKLF
TRGV9,TRGJ1/TRGJ2,few,TGTGCCTTGTGGGAGGTGCTACGTAAGAAACTCTTT,CALWEVLRKKLF
TRGV9,TRGJ1/TRGJ2,-,TGTGCCTTGTGGCCACTTCAGCATTATTATAAGAAACTCTTT,CALWPLQHYYKKLF
TRGV8,TRGJP1,few,TGTGCCACCTGGCTCGATACCACTGGTTGGTTCAAGATATTT,CATWLDTTGWFKIF
TRGV3,TRGJ1/TRGJ2,-,TGTGCCACCTGGGACAGGCTACCCTATAAGAAACTCTTT,CATWDRLPYKKLF
TRGV9,TRGJ1/TRGJ2,-,TGTGCCTTGTGGGACGGGTTTTTTTATTATAAGAAACTCTTT,CALWDGFFYYKKLF
TRGV4,TRGJ1/TRGJ2,few,TGTGCCACCTGGGATGCAGATAAGAAACTCTTT,CATWDADKKLF
TRGV9,TRGJ1/TRGJ2,-,TGTGCCTTGTGGGAGGCAGGGCAGAAACTCTTT,CALWEAGQKLF
TRGV5,TRGJP2,-,TGTGCCACCTGGGACACCGATAGTAGTGATTGGATCAAGACGTTT,CATWDTDSSDWIKTF
TRGV9,TRGJ1/TRGJ2,-,TGTGCCTTGTGGGAGCCGACCCTGAATTATTATAAGAAACTCTTT,CALWEPTLNYYKKLF
TRGV8,TRGJ1/TRGJ2,-,TGTGCCACCTGGGGAGGATATTATAAGAAACTCTTT,CATWGGYYKKLF
TRGV4,TRGJ1/TRGJ2,-,TGTGCCACCTGGGATGGGCCCCCCTTGCGGGGGAAACTCTTT,CATWDGPPLRGKLF
TRGV3,TRGJ1/TRGJ2,-,TGTGCCACCTGGGACACCTCCGGGGGCAAAAGAGTAGGGAATTATTATAAGAAACTCTTT,CATWDTSGGKRVGNYYKKLF
TRGV8,TRGJ1/TRGJ2,-,TGTGCCACCTGGGATAGGGGAATTAGGTATAAGAAACTCTTT,CATWDRGIRYKKLF
TRGV2,TRGJ1/TRGJ2,many,TGTGCCACCTGGGAGTTGAATTATTATAAGAAACTCTTT,CATWELNYYKKLF